This T cell receptor beta chain was sequenced for a study of response to subunit inactivated influenza vaccine. The study, taken as a whole, reports: Authors proposed each seasonal influenza vaccination draws in few new T cells.

MiXCR, run by TCRdb on the RT-PCR reads, gives a single entry per CDR3 protein. The sample gives roughly 700,000 distinct CDR3 sequences, approximately 14% of which show up once; around 10% is in the top ten. This clonotype has a count of ten or more. Antigen specificity is unknown. The CDR3 runs 14 residues. In germline, CDR1 is SGHRS, CDR2 YFSETQ. Trimming took off 3 bases at V and 8 bases at J, with 15 bases between the two ends. The V and J genes are TRBV5-1 and TRBJ2-1; D perhaps matches TRBD1 (6 bases). Sample: PBMCs from blood, taken about 13 days after vaccination. This clonotype originated in a man in his fifties who received an inactivated influenza vaccine. The CDR3 sequence is CASSWDNPSYEQFF. In DNA form, the CDR3 reads TGCGCCAGCAGCTGGGACAACCCATCCTATGAGCAGTTCTTC.